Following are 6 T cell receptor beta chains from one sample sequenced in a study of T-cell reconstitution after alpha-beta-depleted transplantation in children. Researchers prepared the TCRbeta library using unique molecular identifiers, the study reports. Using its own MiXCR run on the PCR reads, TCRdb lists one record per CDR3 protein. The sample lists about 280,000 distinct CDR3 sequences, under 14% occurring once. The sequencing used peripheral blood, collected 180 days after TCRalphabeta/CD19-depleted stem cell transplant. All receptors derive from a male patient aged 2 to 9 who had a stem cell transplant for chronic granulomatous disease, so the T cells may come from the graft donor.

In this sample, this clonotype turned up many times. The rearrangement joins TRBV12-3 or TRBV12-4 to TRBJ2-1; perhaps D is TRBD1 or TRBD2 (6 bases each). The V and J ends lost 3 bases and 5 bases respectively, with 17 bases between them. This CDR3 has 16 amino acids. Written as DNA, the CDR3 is TGTGCCAGCAGTTTGGGGGCCAGACTAGTCCACAATGAGCAGTTCTTC. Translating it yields CASSLGARLVHNEQFF.

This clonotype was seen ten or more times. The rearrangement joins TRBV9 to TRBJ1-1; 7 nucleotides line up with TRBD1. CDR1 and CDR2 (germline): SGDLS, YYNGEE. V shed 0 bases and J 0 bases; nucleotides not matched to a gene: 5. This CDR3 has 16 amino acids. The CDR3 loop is CASSVDPTGVNTEAFF. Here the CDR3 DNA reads TGTGCCAGCAGCGTAGATCCCACAGGGGTGAACACTGAAGCTTTCTTT.

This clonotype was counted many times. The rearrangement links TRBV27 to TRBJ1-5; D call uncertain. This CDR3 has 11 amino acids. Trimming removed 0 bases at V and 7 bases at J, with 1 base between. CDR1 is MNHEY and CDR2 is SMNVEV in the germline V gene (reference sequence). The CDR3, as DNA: TGTGCCAGCAGTTTATCACAGCCCCAGCATTTT. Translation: CASSLSQPQHF.

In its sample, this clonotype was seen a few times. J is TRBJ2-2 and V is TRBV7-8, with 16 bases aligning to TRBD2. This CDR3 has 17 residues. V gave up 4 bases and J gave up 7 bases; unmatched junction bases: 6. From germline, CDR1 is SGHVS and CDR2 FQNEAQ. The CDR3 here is CASSSGLAGGIGGELFF. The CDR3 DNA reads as TGTGCCAGCAGCTCGGGACTAGCGGGAGGGATTGGCGGGGAGCTGTTTTTT.

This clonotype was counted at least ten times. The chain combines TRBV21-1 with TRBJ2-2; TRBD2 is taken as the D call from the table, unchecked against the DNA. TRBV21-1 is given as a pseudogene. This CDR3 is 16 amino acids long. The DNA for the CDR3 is TGTGCCAGCAGACCACCCAACACTAGGGACACCGGGGAGCTGTTTTTT. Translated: CASRPPNTRDTGELFF.

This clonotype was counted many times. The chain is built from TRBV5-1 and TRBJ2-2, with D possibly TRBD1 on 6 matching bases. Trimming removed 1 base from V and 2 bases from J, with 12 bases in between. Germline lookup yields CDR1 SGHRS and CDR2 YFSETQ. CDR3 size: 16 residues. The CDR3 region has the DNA TGCGCCAGCAGCTTGTTCCACGGGACAAACACCGGGGAGCTGTTTTTT. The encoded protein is CASSLFHGTNTGELFF.